The 10 T cell receptor beta chains in this list originate from one sample, sequenced in a study of PD-L1 blockade in urothelial cancer. The time point is: peripheral blood 6 weeks after treatment start. Generated by immunoSEQ multiplex PCR, the TCRdb table keeps only in-frame clones and is missing some. The data contain 35,000 to 55,000 clones, roughly four fifths of them singletons. The sequences come from PBMCs, collected around atezolizumab (anti-PD-L1) treatment. These receptors were collected from a man in his 60s with urothelial cancer.

In DNA, the CDR3 is TGTGCCAGCAGTCCTACTTCTGGTACCGGGGAGCTGTTTTTT. It is translated as CASSPTSGTGELFF. This chain uses TRBV6-4 with TRBJ2-2; no clear D. V was trimmed by 5 bases and J by 5 bases, leaving 12 bases between them. CDR3 length: 14 amino acids. Germline V gives CDR1 MRHNA, CDR2 SNTAGT.

The chain couples TRBV28 to TRBJ2-7, with TRBD1 matching 9 bases. CDR3 length equals 13 residues. The trim removed 5 bases at V and 10 bases at J, leaving 9 bases unmatched. In germline, CDR1 is MDHEN, CDR2 SYDVKM. The CDR3 loop reads CASSKGQGLLQYF. The DNA of the CDR3 is TGTGCCAGCAGTAAGGGACAGGGACTTCTTCAGTACTTC.

This chain uses TRBV15 with TRBJ1-2, with TRBD1 matching over 9 bases. The CDR3 extends over 15 amino acids. Germline values: CDR1 LNHNV, CDR2 YYDKDF (reference sequence). Trimming cost V 3 bases and J 8 bases; bases outside gene matches: 10. The CDR3 DNA sequence: TGTGCCACCAGCAGGCCGGGACAGGGACGTGGCGGCTACACCTTC. Protein: CATSRPGQGRGGYTF.

The chain combines TRBV10-3 with TRBJ2-3, with 12 positions matching TRBD2. The CDR3 runs 20 residues. With 0 bases clipped from V and 0 bases from J, the junction kept 10 bases outside the gene matches. Looked up from germline, CDR1 is ENHRY and CDR2 is SYGVKD. The CDR3 nucleotides read TGTGCCATCAGTGAGTCGCTAGGACTAGCGGGGACCGACAGCACAGATACGCAGTATTTT. Its protein is CAISESLGLAGTDSTDTQYF.

This clone came up a few times. The chain is built from TRBV6-5 and TRBJ1-1; the match to TRBD1 covers 7 bases. CDR1 and CDR2 (germline): MNHEY, SVGAGI. V lost 6 bases to trimming and J lost 4 bases; unmatched junction nucleotides: 11. The CDR3 is 15 residues long. The chain's CDR3 is CASSETPRGSTEAFF. In DNA, the CDR3 is TGTGCCAGCAGCGAAACTCCCAGGGGGAGCACTGAAGCTTTCTTT.

This chain joins TRBV27 and TRBJ1-4; 8 bases map to TRBD1. The CDR3 length is 14 residues. Germline assignment: CDR1 MNHEY and CDR2 SMNVEV (reference sequence). With V trimmed by 2 bases and J by 6 bases, 2 bases remained unmatched. The CDR3: CASSLGDRYEKLFF. Here the CDR3 DNA reads TGTGCCAGCAGTTTAGGGGACAGGTATGAAAAACTGTTTTTT. Full variable domain (outside the CDR3, taken from reference TRBV27 and TRBJ1-4): EAQVTQNPRYLITVTGKKLTVTCSQNMNHEYMSWYRQDPGLGLRQIYYSMNVEVTDKGDVPEGYKVSRKEKRNFPLILESPSPNQTSLYFCASSLGDRYEKLFFGSGTQLSVL.

The V gene is TRBV18, the J gene TRBJ1-3; D gene ambiguous. Trimming removed 0 bases at V and 0 bases at J, with 9 bases between. Germline V gene data show CDR1 as KGHSH and CDR2 as LQKENI. This CDR3 region has 16 residues. CDR3 amino acids: CASSPPSLRSGNTIYF. The DNA for the CDR3 is TGTGCCAGCTCACCACCGTCACTCCGCTCTGGAAACACCATATATTTT. The whole variable domain, remainder taken from reference TRBV18 and TRBJ1-3, is NAGVMQNPRHLVRRRGQEARLRCSPMKGHSHVYWYRQLPEEGLKFMVYLQKENIIDESGMPKERFSAEFPKEGPSILRIQQVVRGDSAAYFCASSPPSLRSGNTIYFGEGSWLTVV.

The V call is TRBV5-1, the J call TRBJ2-1; D is unclear. Per the germline V gene, CDR1 is SGHRS and CDR2 is YFSETQ. CDR3 length: 16 residues. Trimming took off 7 bases at V and 1 base at J, with 18 bases between the two ends. This CDR3 reads CASAPDFIPSYNEQFF. The CDR3 bases are TGCGCCAGCGCCCCTGACTTTATCCCATCCTACAATGAGCAGTTCTTC.

J is TRBJ2-1 and V is TRBV18; 8 nucleotides line up with TRBD1. The CDR3 sequence is 11 residues long. Germline lookup yields CDR1 KGHSH and CDR2 LQKENI. J gave up 12 bases and V 8 bases, and 6 bases lay outside the gene matches. CDR3 protein: CASASGTGQFF. The CDR3 nucleotides read TGTGCCAGCGCCTCCGGGACAGGGCAGTTCTTC.

Regarding this clone: Its ends do not fully match the called genes, so a read error is possible. The chain recombines TRBV7-7 with TRBJ2-2; TRBD2 matches at 8 bases. Germline V CDR1 and CDR2: SSHAT, FNYEAQ (reference sequence). The CDR3 is made up of 18 amino acids. CDR3: CASSYGPGGTANTGELFF. Written as DNA, the CDR3 is TGTGCTAGCAGCTACGGACCGGGGGGGACCGCGAACACCGGGGAGCTGTTTTTT. Looking up the rest from reference TRBV7-7 and TRBJ2-2 gives the full variable domain: GAGVSQSPRYKVTKRGQDVTLRCDPISSHATLYWYQQALGQGPEFLTYFNYEAQPDKSGLPSDRFSAERPEGSISTLTIQRTEQRDSAMYRCASSYGPGGTANTGELFFGEGSRLTVL.